This entry lists 23 T cell receptor beta chains sequenced from one sample in a study of OX40 agonist ivuxolimab in advanced cancers. TCRdb keeps only in-frame clones here, not all; method: immunoSEQ multiplex PCR. This table holds about 83,000 clones, about 88% found once. Specimen: CD4+ or CD8+ T cells sorted from blood, collected in a trial of the OX40 agonist ivuxolimab. The receptor set was obtained from an adult with an advanced solid tumor such as melanoma, head and neck, liver or kidney cancer.

V and J are TRBV28 and TRBJ1-1; no clear D gene. This CDR3 region has 13 residues. CDR1 is MDHEN and CDR2 is SYDVKM in the germline V gene. V was shortened by 7 bases and J by 9 bases, with 18 bases between the two germline ends. In DNA, the CDR3 is TGTGCCAGCACCGCGACCTCCTTCACCAAAGCTTTCTTT. Amino acid sequence: CASTATSFTKAFF.

The chain carries TRBV19 and TRBJ1-3; D is unresolved. The germline V gene encodes CDR1 LNHDA and CDR2 SQIVND (reference sequence). V was shortened by 3 bases and J by 0 bases, with 9 bases between the two germline ends. The CDR3 totals 15 residues. This CDR3 is CASSMSQVSGNTIYF. CDR3 in DNA: TGTGCCAGTAGTATGAGCCAGGTCTCTGGAAACACCATATATTTT. The variable domain in full, completed from reference TRBV19 and TRBJ1-3, reads DGGITQSPKYLFRKEGQNVTLSCEQNLNHDAMYWYRQDPGQGLRLIYYSQIVNDFQKGDIAEGYSVSREKKESFPLTVTSAQKNPTAFYLCASSMSQVSGNTIYFGEGSWLTVV.

This rearrangement joins TRBV19 to TRBJ1-2; D gene uncertain. Trimming stripped 5 bases from V and 0 bases from J, with 16 bases between. The germline V gene encodes CDR1 LNHDA and CDR2 SQIVND (reference sequence). The CDR3 has 16 amino acids. CDR3 DNA sequence: TGTGCCAGTAGTCCAGAGCGCCGCAGTCCTAACTATGGCTACACCTTC. Amino acid sequence: CASSPERRSPNYGYTF.

The V gene is TRBV10-3, the J gene TRBJ2-7, with 7 bases that match TRBD2. Germline V gene data show CDR1 as ENHRY and CDR2 as SYGVKD. The CDR3 totals 13 residues. V dropped 10 bases and J dropped 5; count of bases not matched to a gene: 11. The CDR3 spells CATGEGLVNEQYF. The CDR3 coding sequence is TGTGCCACGGGGGAGGGGTTAGTCAACGAGCAGTACTTC.

The rearrangement uses TRBV21-1 and TRBJ1-4; TRBD1 is the table's D call and was not checked against the DNA. TRBV21-1 is termed a pseudogene. This CDR3 is built from 13 residues. The CDR3 sequence: CASRLRHCEKLFF. CDR3 bases: TGTGCCAGCAGGCTAAGACATTGTGAAAAACTGTTTTTT.

This rearrangement joins TRBV5-1 to TRBJ2-7, with TRBD2 matching over 8 bases. Germline V gene lookup returns CDR1 SGHRS and CDR2 YFSETQ. Trimming took 3 bases from V and 5 from J; bases not matched to a gene: 10. CDR3 length: 15 residues. CDR3 residues: CASSWTTGLANEQYF. The CDR3 nucleotides read TGCGCCAGCAGCTGGACCACCGGACTAGCAAACGAGCAGTACTTC. The full variable domain, rest sourced from reference TRBV5-1 and TRBJ2-7, is KAGVTQTPRYLIKTRGQQVTLSCSPISGHRSVSWYQQTPGQGLQFLFEYFSETQRNKGNFPGRFSGRQFSNSRSEMNVSTLELGDSALYLCASSWTTGLANEQYFGPGTRLTVT.

This rearrangement joins TRBV5-4 to TRBJ2-5; 7 bases map to TRBD2. The CDR3 has 15 amino acids. The junction had 5 bases not matched to a gene; V was cut back by 0 bases and J by 3 bases. CDR1 SGHNT and CDR2 YYREEE come from the germline V gene (reference sequence). This CDR3 is CASSLELGGEETQYF. CDR3 DNA: TGTGCCAGCAGCTTGGAGTTGGGGGGGGAAGAGACCCAGTACTTC.

The chain has TRBV29-1 and TRBJ2-3, with D possibly being TRBD1 (6 bases). The CDR3 runs to 13 residues. The V and J ends lost 2 bases and 5 bases respectively, with 11 bases between them. Looked up from germline, CDR1 is SQVTM and CDR2 is ANQGSEA. The CDR3 protein is CSVERGGGDTQYF. The DNA of the CDR3 is TGCAGCGTTGAACGAGGGGGTGGAGATACGCAGTATTTT.

J is TRBJ1-2 and V is TRBV6-1; unclear D gene. The ends were cut back, 4 bases at V and 3 bases at J, with 12 bases in the middle. Germline CDR1 reads MNHNS; CDR2 reads SASEGT. The CDR3 totals 14 residues. DNA for the CDR3: TGTGCCAGCAGTGTCGCGGGTGGGGACTATGGCTACACCTTC. Protein: CASSVAGGDYGYTF.

This chain uses TRBV28 with TRBJ2-3, with no clear D. The V end was cut by 5 bases, the J end by 3 bases, with 6 bases between. The germline V gene encodes CDR1 MDHEN and CDR2 SYDVKM. This CDR3 region has 12 residues. The CDR3 loop reads CASSISTDTQYF. CDR3 DNA: TGTGCCAGCAGTATCTCAACAGATACGCAGTATTTT.

The V call is TRBV7-8, the J call TRBJ1-3; a weak D match, TRBD1 (6 bases). Germline CDR1 is SGHVS and CDR2 is FQNEAQ. This CDR3 comprises 16 residues. V lost 2 bases and J 0 bases, leaving 11 bases between the germline ends. CDR3 sequence: CASSLTGGGSGNTIYF. The CDR3 bases are TGTGCCAGCAGCTTAACCGGGGGCGGCTCTGGAAACACCATATATTTT. The variable domain in full, completed from reference TRBV7-8 and TRBJ1-3, reads GAGVSQSPRYKVAKRGQDVALRCDPISGHVSLFWYQQALGQGPEFLTYFQNEAQLDKSGLPSDRFFAERPEGSVSTLKIQRTQQEDSAVYLCASSLTGGGSGNTIYFGEGSWLTVV.

This chain joins TRBV7-2 and TRBJ2-1; D tentatively reads TRBD1 or TRBD2 (5 bases each). V shed 5 bases and J shed 3 bases, with 14 bases lying between them. The germline V gene encodes CDR1 SGHTA and CDR2 FQGNSA. The CDR3 has 15 residues. The CDR3 sequence is CASSPEGTLYNEQFF. CDR3 bases: TGTGCCAGCAGCCCAGAGGGGACCCTCTACAATGAGCAGTTCTTC.

The chain carries TRBV7-9 and TRBJ1-2; the D is unclear. This CDR3 comprises 12 residues. V lost 5 bases and J 4 bases, leaving 8 bases between the germline ends. Per germline, CDR1 SEHNR and CDR2 FQNEAQ (reference sequence). CDR3 DNA sequence: TGTGCCAGCAGCGCCTCGTTCTATGGCTACACCTTC. Protein sequence: CASSASFYGYTF.

V gene TRBV28 combines with J gene TRBJ2-3; 9 nucleotides match TRBD2. The germline V gene encodes CDR1 MDHEN and CDR2 SYDVKM. This CDR3 spans 16 amino acids. V gave up 1 base and J gave up 0 bases; unmatched junction bases: 2. This chain's CDR3 is CASSLFSGGSTDTQYF. The CDR3 bases are TGTGCCAGCAGTTTATTTAGCGGGGGAAGCACAGATACGCAGTATTTT.

This CDR3 is CASSQGPYRQGRDEKLFF. The CDR3 DNA follows: TGCGCCAGCAGCCAAGGTCCATATCGACAGGGTCGGGATGAAAAACTGTTTTTT. The rearrangement uses TRBV4-1 and TRBJ1-4; 7 positions match TRBD1. Germline-derived CDR1 and CDR2 are MGHRA and YSYEKL. This CDR3 region has 18 residues. V lost 1 base, J lost 6 bases, and 14 bases stayed unmatched.

The table lists this clone with a count of one. This sequence joins TRBV27 and TRBJ2-7; the match to TRBD1 covers 10 bases. The CDR3 has 17 residues. V trimming: 2 bases; J trimming: 5 bases; junction bases outside the gene matches: 12. Germline CDR1 is MNHEY and CDR2 is SMNVEV (reference sequence). DNA of the CDR3: TGTGCCAGCAGTTTAATAAGGGTTCCGACAGGGGGCGACGAGCAGTACTTC. It translates to CASSLIRVPTGGDEQYF.

The chain couples TRBV18 to TRBJ1-3, with D maybe TRBD1 (5 bases). The CDR3 sequence is 16 residues long. The V end was cut by 2 bases, the J end by 4 bases, with 15 bases between. CDR1 and CDR2 from the germline V gene are KGHSH and LQKENI. CDR3 sequence: CASSPGGGLVGNTIYF. CDR3 nucleotides: TGTGCCAGCTCACCAGGTGGGGGACTCGTCGGAAACACCATATATTTT.

The count of this clone is one. The rearrangement links TRBV5-1 to TRBJ1-2; D ambiguous. In germline, CDR1 is SGHRS, CDR2 YFSETQ. CDR3 length equals 13 residues. Trimming left V 0 bases short and J 7 bases short, with 10 bases between. The CDR3 DNA reads as TGCGCCAGCAGCTTGGAGCGGGGTGGTGGCTACACCTTC. It is translated as CASSLERGGGYTF.

CDR3 nucleotide sequence: TGCGCCAGCAGCCGGACAGGGAACATTCAGTACTTC. Its protein product is CASSRTGNIQYF. The chain combines TRBV5-1 with TRBJ2-4; 8 positions match TRBD1. This CDR3 has 12 amino acids. Germline values: CDR1 SGHRS, CDR2 YFSETQ. With 4 bases clipped from V and 7 bases from J, the junction kept 1 base outside the gene matches.

The chain has TRBV20-1 and TRBJ2-1; D is unresolved. The CDR3 length is 11 residues. Trimming removed 3 bases from V and 5 bases from J, with 5 bases in between. Germline V lookup: CDR1 DFQATT, CDR2 SNEGSKA (reference sequence). CDR3 DNA: TGCAGTGCTAGGTTAGACAATGAGCAGTTCTTC. Translated, it gives CSARLDNEQFF.

The J gene is TRBJ1-5, the V gene TRBV19; D is uncertain. V was cut by 3 bases and J by 3 bases, with 6 bases left in between. The CDR3 is 13 residues long. CDR1 and CDR2 from the germline V gene are LNHDA and SQIVND (reference sequence). The CDR3 protein is CASSMGFNQPQHF. CDR3 nucleotides: TGTGCCAGTAGTATGGGTTTCAATCAGCCCCAGCATTTT.

V is TRBV18 and J is TRBJ2-2; 8 bases match TRBD1. V gave up 6 bases and J gave up 0 bases; unmatched junction bases: 6. This CDR3 contains 16 residues. Germline-derived CDR1 and CDR2 are KGHSH and LQKENI. The CDR3 DNA reads TGTGCCAGCTCGCGACAGGGGCCCACGAACACCGGGGAGCTGTTTTTT. Its protein product is CASSRQGPTNTGELFF.

This clone was observed a handful of times. The V call is TRBV2, the J call TRBJ1-5; weak D call: TRBD1 (5 bases). The CDR3 extends over 18 amino acids. Germline V CDR1 and CDR2: SNHLY, FYNNEI. V was clipped by 2 bases and J by 3 bases, with 20 bases between them. CDR3: CASSELSFGHLNNQPQHF. CDR3 sequence (DNA): TGTGCCAGCAGTGAACTGTCTTTTGGACATTTAAACAATCAGCCCCAGCATTTT.